This T cell receptor (beta chain) was found in a study of T-cell reconstitution after alpha-beta-depleted transplantation in children. This clonotype showed up just a few times. The length of the CDR3 is 13 residues. The germline V gene has CDR1 MDHEN and CDR2 SYDVKM. V shed 5 bases and J 6 bases; nucleotides not matched to a gene: 5. For TCRbeta, the library was prepared with unique molecular identifiers. Via MiXCR, TCRdb re-called the PCR reads, giving one row per CDR3 protein. This table holds around 600,000 distinct CDR3 sequences, approximately 10% found once. V and J are TRBV28 and TRBJ2-7, with 9 bases fitting TRBD1. The origin of this receptor is a human donor who donated a stem cell graft to a child with acute myeloid leukemia. Sequenced here: PBMCs from the stem cell graft donor, sampled from the stem cell graft. CDR3 bases: TGTGCCAGCAGTGGGACAGGGATCGGCGAGCAGTACTTC. Its protein product is CASSGTGIGEQYF. The full variable domain, rest sourced from reference TRBV28 and TRBJ2-7, is DVKVTQSSRYLVKRTGEKVFLECVQDMDHENMFWYRQDPGLGLRLIYFSYDVKMKEKGDIPEGYSVSREKKERFSLILESASTNQTSMYLCASSGTGIGEQYFGPGTRLTVT.